A selection of T cell receptor beta chains follows, all from one sample in a study of cytomegalovirus exposure and HLA in healthy donors. Method: immunoSEQ multiplex PCR; TCRdb's copy keeps in-frame clones and lacks some. The sample shows under 130,000 clones, around 74% of them seen only once. The source material was PBMCs. The receptor source for this set is a man aged 35-49 years in good health and CMV-seronegative. The CDR3 runs from the conserved cysteine through the conserved F or W. D genes are given only for firm matches. The size of a clone is reported for some rows only, either as once, few or many, or as a class for expanded clones.

j_call | clone_size | d_call | v_call | cdr3_aa | cdr3_nt
TRBJ1-2 | NA | NA | TRBV6-1 | CASSELRLNYGYTF | TGTGCCAGCAGTGAACTACGGTTGAACTATGGCTACACCTTC
TRBJ2-1 | NA | NA | TRBV2 | CASSEAVADYNEQFF | TGTGCCAGCAGTGAAGCGGTGGCCGACTACAATGAGCAGTTCTTC
TRBJ1-1 | once | TRBD1 | TRBV5-4 | CASSWWTGGNTEAFF | TGTGCCAGCAGCTGGTGGACAGGGGGGAACACTGAAGCTTTCTTT
TRBJ2-7 | NA | NA | TRBV7-2 | CASSPTSGTYEQYF | TGTGCCAGCAGCCCCACCAGCGGCACCTACGAGCAGTACTTC
TRBJ1-5 | once | TRBD1 | TRBV7-9 | CASSLGGTGSNQPQHF | TGTGCCAGCAGCTTAGGTGGGACAGGAAGCAATCAGCCCCAGCATTTT
TRBJ2-1 | NA | NA | TRBV5-6 | CASSLGLNEQFF | TGTGCCAGCAGCTTGGGGCTTAATGAGCAGTTCTTC
TRBJ1-2 | NA | NA | TRBV5-4 | CASSPGQNNYGYTF | TGTGCCAGCAGCCCGGGACAAAATAACTATGGCTACACCTTC
TRBJ2-7 | few | TRBD1 | TRBV27 | CAMGQYYEQYF | TGTGCCATGGGACAGTACTACGAGCAGTACTTC
TRBJ2-7 | NA | NA | TRBV10-2 | CASRDRTDYEQYF | TGCGCCAGCAGGGATAGGACAGACTACGAGCAGTACTTC
TRBJ1-2 | NA | TRBD1 | TRBV10-3 | CAISEGYNRGDYGYTF | TGTGCCATCAGTGAGGGTTATAACAGGGGGGACTATGGCTACACCTTC
TRBJ2-4 | NA | NA | TRBV4-1 | CASSQGALIAKNIQYF | TGCGCCAGCAGCCAAGGGGCTCTCATAGCCAAAAACATTCAGTACTTC
TRBJ2-7 | NA | NA | TRBV7-9 | CASSLGGLSIYEQYF | TGTGCCAGCAGCCTAGGCGGTCTCTCGATCTACGAGCAGTACTTC
TRBJ2-5 | NA | NA | TRBV27 | CASSYQGLETQYF | TGTGCCAGCAGTTATCAGGGGCTGGAGACCCAGTACTTC
TRBJ2-1 | NA | NA | TRBV6-1 | CASSGRDPTNEQFF | TGTGCCAGCAGTGGACGGGATCCAACAAATGAGCAGTTCTTC
TRBJ2-7 | NA | NA | TRBV5-1 | CASRVQGGTGEQYF | TGCGCCAGCAGAGTACAGGGTGGTACGGGCGAGCAGTACTTC
TRBJ2-5 | NA | TRBD2 | TRBV7-7 | CASSSQSAGVEETQYF | TGTGCTAGCAGCTCCCAGTCCGCGGGGGTGGAGGAGACCCAGTACTTC